Listed here are 23 T cell receptor beta chains from one sample, sequenced in a study of regulatory T cells in long-lasting Graves disease. Stated time point: newly diagnosed GD, antithyroid drugs for less than 3 months. PBMC-extracted RNA yielded the TCR library. Construction of TCR beta libraries relied on iRepertoire HTBI primers and on Arm-PCR targeting CDR3 regions. A single record per CDR3 protein comes from TCRdb applying MiXCR to the multiplex PCR reads. The sample shows 680,000 or so distinct CDR3 sequences, 16% of them seen only once. Separately, the same data were catalogued under a study of T cells in Graves' hyperthyroidism and ophthalmopathy.

The specimen was peripheral blood mononuclear cells (PBMCs), collected at new diagnosis, from a patient treated with antithyroid drugs. The receptor set was obtained from a woman aged 25 to 39 with Graves disease.

This clonotype showed up many times. The genes are TRBV11-2 and TRBJ2-3; D is uncertain. CDR1 SGHAT and CDR2 FQNNGV come from the germline V gene. Between the trimmed V and J ends, which lost 0 bases and 7 bases, there was a span of 11 bases. The CDR3 extends over 14 amino acids. CDR3 sequence (DNA): TGTGCCAGCAGCTTAGATGACCCTAGAAATACGCAGTATTTT. It is translated as CASSLDDPRNTQYF.

As to this clonotype: This may come from a read error, since a much larger clone is one base off. The chain couples TRBV6-1 to TRBJ1-4; 7 nucleotides line up with TRBD1. Germline V gene lookup returns CDR1 MNHNS and CDR2 SASEGT. The length of the CDR3 is 14 residues. This chain's CDR3 is CPSSLTGVKEKLFF. CDR3 in DNA: TGTCCCAGCAGTCTAACAGGGGTGAAGGAAAAACTGTTTTTT.

This clonotype was found once. The rearrangement links TRBV19 to TRBJ1-4; D may be TRBD1 (6 bases). Trimming cost V 9 bases and J 4 bases, with 18 bases left between them. CDR3 length: 15 amino acids. Germline V gene sequence: CDR1 LNHDA, CDR2 SQIVND (reference sequence). The DNA for the CDR3 is TGTGCCAGCACGGGCAGGGGAGGCCTTAATGAAAAACTGTTTTTT. It yields the protein CASTGRGGLNEKLFF.

The chain couples TRBV6-2 or TRBV6-3 to TRBJ1-2; possibly TRBD1 for D (6 bases). V dropped 2 bases and J dropped 9 bases, with 10 bases sitting between them. CDR1 MNHEY and CDR2 SVGEGT come from the germline V gene. The CDR3 length is 12 residues. For the CDR3, the DNA is TGTGCCAGCAGTTACCACGACAGGAGCTACACCTTC. This encodes CASSYHDRSYTF.

This clonotype appeared many times. The CDR3 protein is CAGDRGLNEQYF. In nucleotides, the CDR3 is TGTGCCGGCGACAGGGGGCTGAACGAGCAGTACTTC. The rearrangement links TRBV30 to TRBJ2-7, with TRBD1 matching 10 bases. With V trimmed by 8 bases and J by 5 bases, 6 bases remained unmatched. Germline assignment: CDR1 GTSNPN and CDR2 SVGIG (reference sequence). This CDR3 is built from 12 residues.

This rearrangement joins TRBV18 to TRBJ1-5; unclear D gene. The CDR3 consists of 16 residues. Trimming cost V 2 bases and J 2 bases, with 13 bases left between them. Per germline, CDR1 KGHSH and CDR2 LQKENI. This CDR3 reads CASSPTGLPGNQPQHF. CDR3 nucleotides: TGTGCCAGCTCACCAACCGGGTTACCCGGCAATCAGCCCCAGCATTTT.

The V and J genes are TRBV20-1 and TRBJ2-5, with 7 bases fitting TRBD2. The V gene end was trimmed by 1 base and the J gene end by 6 bases; junction bases not matched to a gene: 11. This CDR3 is built from 15 residues. Germline V gives CDR1 DFQATT, CDR2 SNEGSKA (reference sequence). The CDR3 region is CSARAGLRLKKTQYF. As DNA, the CDR3 is TGCAGTGCTAGAGCGGGACTAAGGCTCAAGAAGACCCAGTACTTC.

The chain combines TRBV18 with TRBJ2-5, with D perhaps matching TRBD1 (6 bases). V was clipped by 3 bases and J by 0 bases, with 8 bases between them. The germline CDR1 and CDR2 sequences are KGHSH and LQKENI. This CDR3 spans 14 amino acids. In nucleotides, the CDR3 is TGTGCCAGCTCACCGGACAGCTACCAAGAGACCCAGTACTTC. Residues: CASSPDSYQETQYF.

This clonotype was detected many times. This chain connects TRBV30 to TRBJ2-5, with 7 bases aligning to TRBD2. CDR1 and CDR2 (germline): GTSNPN, SVGIG (reference sequence). The CDR3 contains 13 residues. Losses at the gene ends were 3 bases for V and 4 bases for J; bases not matched to a gene: 5. The CDR3 protein is CAWRYGRRETQYF. DNA of the CDR3: TGTGCCTGGAGGTACGGGAGGCGAGAGACCCAGTACTTC.

Ten or more counts support this clonotype. The chain has TRBV20-1 and TRBJ2-7, with 8 bases fitting TRBD2. The CDR3 loop spans 16 amino acids. CDR1 is DFQATT, CDR2 SNEGSKA, per germline (reference sequence). V trimming: 2 bases; J trimming: 6 bases; junction bases outside the gene matches: 15. The DNA of the CDR3 is TGCAGTGCTAGAATCGGGAGGGCCCTTGGAGCTTTCGAGCAGTACTTC. Translating gives CSARIGRALGAFEQYF.

At least ten counts were recorded for this clonotype. The chain has TRBV2 and TRBJ1-4; TRBD1 matches at 8 bases. The germline gives CDR1 SNHLY, CDR2 FYNNEI. V gave up 6 bases and J gave up 5 bases; unmatched junction bases: 5. The CDR3 has 14 residues. The CDR3 loop reads CASRRGDRNEKLFF. The DNA for the CDR3 is TGTGCCAGCAGGAGAGGGGACAGGAATGAAAAACTGTTTTTT.

This clonotype appeared many times. The gene calls are TRBV10-3 and TRBJ1-5, with D perhaps TRBD1 (5 bases). Trimming stripped 0 bases from V and 0 bases from J, with 12 bases between. This CDR3 has 17 amino acids. The germline V gene encodes CDR1 ENHRY and CDR2 SYGVKD. CDR3 amino acids: CAISESDRGISNQPQHF. The CDR3 DNA is TGTGCCATCAGTGAGTCGGACCGGGGGATTAGCAATCAGCCCCAGCATTTT.

This clonotype was seen a few times. At one end, the junction sequence differs from germline, possibly due to a read error. The chain combines TRBV20-1 with TRBJ2-3; the match to TRBD2 covers 11 bases. Germline CDR1 reads DFQATT; CDR2 reads SNEGSKA (reference sequence). The CDR3 extends over 15 amino acids. The CDR3: CSARPPSETSGTSNF. As DNA, the CDR3 is TGCAGTGCTCGACCACCAAGCGAGACTAGCGGGACCTCGAATTTT.

Regarding this clonotype: One end of the junction does not line up with germline, which may come from a read error. The chain uses TRBV7-9 and TRBJ1-2; the D is unclear. The germline V gene encodes CDR1 SEHNR and CDR2 FQNEAQ (reference sequence). The CDR3 has 16 amino acids. The CDR3 nucleotides are TGCGCCAGCAGCCAAGCCCTCCAGCTTGCGTTGGGTGGCTACACCTTC. Protein: CASSQALQLALGGYTF.

Comment on this clonotype: A read error is possible here, since a much larger clone lies one base away. This chain connects TRBV29-1 to TRBJ2-5, with D perhaps given as TRBD1 or TRBD2 (5 bases each). The germline V gene encodes CDR1 SQVTM and CDR2 ANQGSEA. With 3 bases removed from V and 7 bases from J, the gap between germline ends came to 24 bases. This CDR3 has 16 residues. The CDR3 sequence: CSVDLFRVEGQATQYF. The CDR3 region has the DNA TGCAGCGTTGATCTCTTTCGGGTCGAGGGGCAGGCGACCCAGTACTTC.

Worth noting for this clonotype: This likely stems from a read error, as it lies one base from a far larger clone. This chain links TRBV12-3 or TRBV12-4 with TRBJ2-1, with TRBD2 matching over 10 bases. The CDR3 is 17 amino acids. The V gene end was trimmed by 3 bases and the J gene end by 10 bases; junction bases not matched to a gene: 15. CDR3 region: CASSFGGRTSGSYEQFF. DNA for the CDR3: TGTGCCAGCAGTTTCGGCGGTAGGACTAGCGGCTCCTACGAGCAGTTCTTC.

This chain joins TRBV20-1 and TRBJ1-5; D is perhaps TRBD1 (6 bases). The CDR3 has 13 amino acids. V was pared by 3 bases and J by 4 bases, with 10 bases between. Germline V gene lookup returns CDR1 DFQATT and CDR2 SNEGSKA (reference sequence). The CDR3 DNA sequence: TGCAGTGCTAGGCCTAGGGGGAATCAGCCCCAGCATTTT. As protein: CSARPRGNQPQHF.

This clonotype has only a few counts. The chain has TRBV5-1 and TRBJ1-3, with D uncertain. The ends were cut back, 1 base at V and 6 bases at J, with 17 bases in the middle. The CDR3 spans 16 residues. Germline loops: CDR1 SGHRS, CDR2 YFSETQ. The CDR3: CASSLKAQQGSNTIYF. The CDR3 coding sequence is TGCGCCAGCAGCTTGAAGGCCCAACAAGGCTCAAACACCATATATTTT.

This clonotype came up many times. The CDR3 DNA reads as TGTGCCAGCAGGACAGGGGGCCCTCCCGACTATGGCTACACCTTC. Its protein product is CASRTGGPPDYGYTF. The V gene is TRBV28, the J gene TRBJ1-2; 10 positions agree with TRBD1. J was trimmed by 3 bases and V by 6 bases; bases with no gene match: 7. Germline lookup yields CDR1 MDHEN and CDR2 SYDVKM. The length of the CDR3 is 15 residues.

This clonotype was counted a few times. A read error may explain this, as a much larger clone is one base away. V and J are TRBV2 and TRBJ2-1; D is possibly TRBD1 (5 bases). The length of the CDR3 is 16 residues. V was trimmed by 2 bases and J by 2 bases, leaving 13 bases between them. Germline lookup yields CDR1 SNHLY and CDR2 FYNNEI. CDR3 bases: TGTGCCAGCAGTGAAAGGGGTATCAGCCCCTACAATGAGCAGTTCTTC. Its translation: CASSERGISPYNEQFF.

This clonotype was detected many times. The J gene is TRBJ2-2, the V gene TRBV2; 9 bases line up with TRBD1. Germline V gene sequence: CDR1 SNHLY, CDR2 FYNNEI. The CDR3 has 15 residues. Unmatched junction bases numbered 3, after V lost 5 bases and J lost 2 bases. The CDR3 sequence is CASSPQGANTGELFF. In DNA, the CDR3 is TGTGCCAGCAGTCCACAGGGGGCCAACACCGGGGAGCTGTTTTTT.

In this sample, this clonotype turned up a few times. The genes are TRBV28 and TRBJ2-7, with TRBD1 matching over 8 bases. CDR1 and CDR2 (germline): MDHEN, SYDVKM. The J segment lost 5 bases and the V segment lost 8 bases, leaving 8 bases of the junction unmatched. The CDR3 sequence is 13 residues long. CDR3 coding DNA: TGTGCCAGCGGGAGACAGGGGTTCCACGAGCAGTACTTC. Translated: CASGRQGFHEQYF.

This clonotype appeared a few times. The gene calls are TRBV5-5 and TRBJ2-1, with D possibly matching TRBD1 (6 bases). Trimming removed 4 bases at V and 9 bases at J, with 14 bases between. Germline loops: CDR1 SGHKS, CDR2 YYEKEE (reference sequence). This CDR3 contains 13 residues. This CDR3 is CASSPFDRSEQFF. DNA of the CDR3: TGTGCCAGCAGCCCTTTTGACAGGTCTGAGCAGTTCTTC.